This entry lists 31 T cell receptor beta chains sequenced from one sample in a study of T cells in Graves' hyperthyroidism and ophthalmopathy. Regions amplified from RNA transcripts were the TCR beta CDR3 regions. HTBI primers were the set used in a first-round RT-PCR of the TCR CDR3. From the multiplex PCR reads, TCRdb called clonotypes with MiXCR, one entry per CDR3 protein. The sample comprises about 500,000 distinct CDR3 sequences, 16% of which are singletons, and roughly 18% rests with the top ten. The source material was blood. These receptors were obtained from a woman between 18 and 30 years old with Graves' hyperthyroidism.

This clonotype was detected ten times or more. This chain uses TRBV18 with TRBJ1-1; no reliable D call. CDR3 length: 15 amino acids. Germline loops: CDR1 KGHSH, CDR2 LQKENI. The V and J ends lost 2 bases and 5 bases respectively, with 15 bases between them. CDR3 loop: CASSPDPEGVTEAFF. The DNA of the CDR3 is TGTGCCAGCTCACCAGACCCGGAGGGTGTGACTGAAGCTTTCTTT.

This clonotype was picked up a small number of times. One base away lies a much larger clone, so this may be a sequencing read error. V is TRBV12-3 or TRBV12-4 and J is TRBJ1-1; the D is unclear. The CDR3 covers 12 residues. The CDR3 nucleotides read TGTGCCAGCAGACCGGGGAACACTGAAGTTTTCTTT. Translated: CASRPGNTEVFF.

In this sample, this clonotype turned up many times. V is TRBV3-1 and J is TRBJ2-1; TRBD2 matches at 12 bases. V was pared by 0 bases and J by 9 bases, with 12 bases of the junction left unmatched. CDR3 length: 18 residues. CDR1 and CDR2 (germline): LGHDT, YNNKEL (reference sequence). CDR3 bases: TGTGCCAGCAGCCAAGAATACAGGCCTAGCGGGAGGGCTGGTGAGCAGTTCTTC. This gives the protein CASSQEYRPSGRAGEQFF.

This chain connects TRBV29-1 to TRBJ2-7; 7 bases map to TRBD2. V dropped 1 base and J dropped 1; count of bases not matched to a gene: 13. The CDR3 extends over 17 amino acids. CDR1 and CDR2 from the germline V gene are SQVTM and ANQGSEA. The CDR3: CSVEGIAGREFSYEQYF. The CDR3 nucleotides are TGCAGCGTTGAAGGTATCGCCGGGCGGGAGTTTTCCTACGAGCAGTACTTC.

This clonotype has ten or more counts. This chain connects TRBV12-3 or TRBV12-4 to TRBJ2-3; D gene ambiguous. V lost 1 base and J 4 bases, leaving 12 bases between the germline ends. This CDR3 spans 15 amino acids. CDR3 nucleotides: TGTGCCAGCAGTTTAGTCCCCAGTGGGGCAGATACGCAGTATTTT. It translates to CASSLVPSGADTQYF.

This clonotype appeared a few times. The chain couples TRBV27 to TRBJ1-2, with TRBD1 matching over 8 bases. CDR3 length: 15 amino acids. Germline trimming cut 1 base from V and 6 bases from J; bases unmatched to any gene: 7. Germline values: CDR1 MNHEY, CDR2 SMNVEV (reference sequence). CDR3 DNA: TGTGCCAGCAGTTTATACGGGACAGGCGGTGATGGCTACACCTTC. Amino acid sequence: CASSLYGTGGDGYTF.

This clonotype was recorded at least ten times. The chain links TRBV12-3 or TRBV12-4 to TRBJ2-1; 10 nucleotides align to TRBD2. Losses at the gene ends were 4 bases for V and 3 bases for J; bases not matched to a gene: 12. CDR3 length equals 18 residues. Written as DNA, the CDR3 is TGTGCCAGCAGTTGGACGGGATTAGCGGGGGGCCTCTACAATGAGCAGTTCTTC. It specifies CASSWTGLAGGLYNEQFF.

V usage is TRBV11-2 and J usage is TRBJ2-2, with D maybe TRBD1 (5 bases). From germline, CDR1 is SGHAT and CDR2 FQNNGV. There are 14 residues in the CDR3. The V end was cut by 6 bases, the J end by 1 base, with 9 bases between. The CDR3, as DNA: TGTGCCAGCAGTTACGGACAGAACACCGGGGAGCTGTTTTTT. Amino acids: CASSYGQNTGELFF.

This chain connects TRBV5-1 to TRBJ2-5; D gene unclear. There are 14 residues in the CDR3. Trimming stripped 3 bases from V and 4 bases from J, with 13 bases between. The germline V gene has CDR1 SGHRS and CDR2 YFSETQ. The CDR3 nucleotides are TGCGCCAGCAGCTCCAGTGAAGGTGGAGAGACCCAGTACTTC. It encodes CASSSSEGGETQYF.

CDR3 nucleotides: TGTGCCAGCAGCGCCGGTCGAGGGGGCGGGCAGCCCCAGCATTTT. Translating gives CASSAGRGGGQPQHF. The chain has TRBV9 and TRBJ1-5; TRBD1 matches at 7 bases. The germline V gene has CDR1 SGDLS and CDR2 YYNGEE. V gave up 3 bases and J gave up 7 bases; unmatched junction bases: 10. The CDR3 spans 15 residues.

There are a few counts of this clonotype. J is TRBJ2-7 and V is TRBV20-1; D is possibly TRBD2 (7 bases). Trimming left V 6 bases short and J 7 bases short, with 22 bases between. Germline CDR1 and CDR2: DFQATT and SNEGSKA (reference sequence). This CDR3 comprises 14 residues. The CDR3: CSAHGEGEGLEQYF. DNA of the CDR3: TGCAGTGCGCACGGCGAGGGGGAGGGACTGGAGCAGTACTTC.

The DNA of the CDR3 is TGTGCCAATCGCAGGGGAGCGAGTAATTCACCCCTCCACTTT. As protein: CANRRGASNSPLHF. The rearrangement uses TRBV28 and TRBJ1-6; a possible D gene is TRBD1 (6 bases). V was clipped by 10 bases and J by 6 bases, with 16 bases between them. CDR1 and CDR2 (germline): MDHEN, SYDVKM. CDR3 length: 14 residues.

The chain combines TRBV3-1 with TRBJ2-1; TRBD2 agrees at 9 bases. This CDR3 contains 14 residues. The V gene end was trimmed by 4 bases and the J gene end by 9 bases; junction bases not matched to a gene: 7. CDR1 is LGHDT, CDR2 YNNKEL, per germline (reference sequence). In nucleotides, the CDR3 is TGTGCCAGCAGCCTCTTGGCGGGGGGGCCTGAGCAGTTCTTC. It encodes CASSLLAGGPEQFF.

The sample holds many counts of this clonotype. The chain recombines TRBV6-1 with TRBJ2-5; 14 bases match TRBD2. The germline V gene has CDR1 MNHNS and CDR2 SASEGT. The junction had 11 bases not matched to a gene; V was cut back by 6 bases and J by 8 bases. The CDR3 sequence is 16 residues long. The DNA of the CDR3 is TGTGCCAGCAGGAAACCCGGGACTAGCGGGAGTGAAACCCAGTACTTC. This sequence encodes CASRKPGTSGSETQYF.

This clonotype was detected many times. The chain recombines TRBV11-2 with TRBJ2-7, with TRBD1 as a possible D gene (5 bases). The CDR3 has 14 residues. The V gene lost 3 bases and the J gene lost 2 bases, with 11 bases spanning the gap. Per the germline V gene, CDR1 is SGHAT and CDR2 is FQNNGV. CDR3 sequence reads: CASSFQGTAYEQYF. As DNA, the CDR3 is TGTGCCAGCAGCTTTCAGGGAACGGCCTACGAGCAGTACTTC.

The table lists this clonotype with a few counts. V gene TRBV5-4 combines with J gene TRBJ2-5; 10 nucleotides match TRBD2. After removal of 4 bases from V and 2 bases from J, the junction contained 5 bases not matched to a gene. CDR1 SGHNT and CDR2 YYREEE come from the germline V gene (reference sequence). The CDR3 runs 15 residues. The CDR3 DNA reads as TGTGCCAGCAGCCCAGAACTAGCGGGGCAAGAGACCCAGTACTTC. Translated, it gives CASSPELAGQETQYF.

This clonotype was counted at least ten times. The rearrangement joins TRBV7-9 to TRBJ2-7; perhaps TRBD1 as D (6 bases). The CDR3 spans 14 residues. Per the germline V gene, CDR1 is SEHNR and CDR2 is FQNEAQ (reference sequence). V dropped 5 bases and J dropped 0 bases, with 11 bases sitting between them. Here the CDR3 reads CASSGYRDSYEQYF. The CDR3 DNA reads as TGTGCCAGCAGCGGCTACAGGGACTCCTACGAGCAGTACTTC.

Ten or more counts support this clonotype. The chain employs TRBV14 and TRBJ2-1; TRBD1 might be the D (8 bases). The V gene lost 3 bases and the J gene lost 8 bases, with 20 bases spanning the gap. The germline V gene encodes CDR1 SGHDN and CDR2 FVKESK. This CDR3 region has 16 residues. This chain's CDR3 is CASSHREAGGADEQFF. In DNA, the CDR3 is TGTGCCAGCAGCCACCGGGAGGCAGGGGGCGCGGATGAGCAGTTCTTC.

In this sample, this clonotype turned up many times. The chain carries TRBV28 and TRBJ2-2; 8 bases are shared with TRBD2. The V segment lost 2 bases and the J segment 1 base; nucleotides outside the gene matches: 3. CDR3 size: 16 residues. Per germline, CDR1 MDHEN and CDR2 SYDVKM. CDR3 DNA: TGTGCCAGCAGTTTACCTGCGGGAGGGAACACCGGGGAGCTGTTTTTT. It codes for CASSLPAGGNTGELFF.

This chain connects TRBV29-1 to TRBJ1-4; no definite D call. Per the germline V gene, CDR1 is SQVTM and CDR2 is ANQGSEA. The length of the CDR3 is 12 residues. The V end lost 6 bases, the J end lost 12 bases, and 17 bases lay between the germline ends. The CDR3, as DNA: TGCAGCGTAGACGGGCGCCGTGGGGAACTGTTTTTT. It codes for CSVDGRRGELFF.

This clonotype appeared many times. This sequence joins TRBV29-1 and TRBJ1-4, with unresolved D. Trimming cost V 5 bases and J 3 bases, with 13 bases left between them. The CDR3 totals 14 residues. Looked up from germline, CDR1 is SQVTM and CDR2 is ANQGSEA. CDR3 nucleotides: TGCAGCGTTCGGGAAAGAATGTCTAATGAAAAACTGTTTTTT. This translates into CSVRERMSNEKLFF.

This clonotype occurred a few times. The chain carries TRBV6-1 and TRBJ1-3, with D perhaps matching TRBD1 (5 bases). CDR1 is MNHNS, CDR2 SASEGT, per germline. V dropped 6 bases and J dropped 4 bases, with 16 bases sitting between them. The CDR3 contains 15 residues. CDR3 sequence reads: CASRTGTSDGNTIYF. DNA of the CDR3: TGTGCCAGCAGAACCGGGACCTCCGACGGAAACACCATATATTTT.

This clonotype was seen a handful of times. The chain has TRBV27 and TRBJ1-6, with D tentatively TRBD1 (5 bases). The CDR3 totals 16 residues. Trimming removed 0 bases at V and 9 bases at J, with 15 bases between. CDR1 MNHEY and CDR2 SMNVEV come from the germline V gene (reference sequence). The CDR3 loop reads CASSLSWGVLASPLHF. The CDR3 region has the DNA TGTGCCAGCAGTTTATCGTGGGGGGTGCTAGCTTCACCCCTCCACTTT.

This clonotype was seen ten or more times. The rearrangement uses TRBV7-2 and TRBJ2-4; D unclear. There are 14 residues in the CDR3. V was shortened by 1 base and J by 9 bases, with 13 bases between the two germline ends. The germline V gene has CDR1 SGHTA and CDR2 FQGNSA. This CDR3 reads CASSLESMGSIQYF. The CDR3 region has the DNA TGTGCCAGCAGCTTAGAATCGATGGGAAGCATTCAGTACTTC.

The CDR3 DNA follows: TGTGCCAGCAGCTTATTTGGCGCCATGAACACTGAAGCTTTCTTT. Protein: CASSLFGAMNTEAFF. This chain links TRBV7-9 with TRBJ1-1; D unclear. CDR3 length equals 15 residues. The germline V gene has CDR1 SEHNR and CDR2 FQNEAQ (reference sequence). Trimming pared 2 bases from V and 0 bases from J, leaving 10 bases between.

This clonotype was counted ten times or more. The chain joins TRBV7-9 to TRBJ2-2; 13 bases match TRBD2. The CDR3 has 15 amino acids. V dropped 5 bases and J dropped 5; count of bases not matched to a gene: 2. The V gene's germline CDR1 is SEHNR and CDR2 FQNEAQ (reference sequence). DNA of the CDR3: TGTGCCAGCAGCCGGACTAGCGGGAGAACCGGGGAGCTGTTTTTT. Its protein is CASSRTSGRTGELFF.

The chain employs TRBV28 and TRBJ2-7; 7 nucleotides match TRBD1. V trimming: 6 bases; J trimming: 0 bases; junction bases outside the gene matches: 11. The CDR3 extends over 16 amino acids. CDR1 and CDR2 from the germline V gene are MDHEN and SYDVKM. CDR3 sequence: CASRPRQGKDSYEQYF. In DNA form, the CDR3 reads TGTGCCAGCAGACCCAGACAGGGTAAAGACTCCTACGAGCAGTACTTC.

The chain combines TRBV7-8 with TRBJ1-5, with 9 bases fitting TRBD1. The length of the CDR3 is 16 residues. Germline trimming cut 4 bases from V and 9 bases from J; bases unmatched to any gene: 13. The germline V gene has CDR1 SGHVS and CDR2 FQNEAQ. In DNA form, the CDR3 reads TGTGCCAGCAGCTCAACGAGGGGACAGGGCGGGAGGCCCCAGCATTTT. Its protein is CASSSTRGQGGRPQHF.

The rearrangement joins TRBV12-3 or TRBV12-4 to TRBJ2-4; D might be TRBD1 (6 bases). The CDR3 sequence is 14 residues long. V was clipped by 6 bases and J by 2 bases, with 11 bases between them. The CDR3 reads CASSFTGTKNIQYF. Here the CDR3 DNA reads TGTGCCAGCAGCTTTACAGGGACCAAAAACATTCAGTACTTC.

In this sample, this clonotype turned up many times. The rearrangement uses TRBV20-1 and TRBJ2-3; D perhaps matches TRBD1 (6 bases). CDR1 and CDR2 from the germline V gene are DFQATT and SNEGSKA (reference sequence). V lost 3 bases, J lost 4 bases, and 11 bases lay in between. The CDR3 spans 13 residues. The CDR3, as DNA: TGCAGTGCTAGTTATGGGGGCGCAGATACGCAGTATTTT. This encodes CSASYGGADTQYF.

This clonotype was detected only a few times. This rearrangement joins TRBV19 to TRBJ2-5, with no clear D. This CDR3 comprises 14 residues. V dropped 3 bases and J dropped 2 bases, with 10 bases sitting between them. The germline V gene encodes CDR1 LNHDA and CDR2 SQIVND (reference sequence). The CDR3 DNA sequence: TGTGCCAGTAGTATTCGGGTGAGACAAGAGACCCAGTACTTC. Amino acid sequence: CASSIRVRQETQYF. The full variable domain, its missing parts supplied by reference TRBV19 and TRBJ2-5, is DGGITQSPKYLFRKEGQNVTLSCEQNLNHDAMYWYRQDPGQGLRLIYYSQIVNDFQKGDIAEGYSVSREKKESFPLTVTSAQKNPTAFYLCASSIRVRQETQYFGPGTRLLVL.